This T cell receptor (beta chain) was documented in a study of T-cell reconstitution after alpha-beta-depleted transplantation in children. Study findings and constraints: Surviving recipient cells, namely T cells and thymic progenitors, were the source of high day-60 TCRbeta diversity in some patients. After transplant, at about two months, alpha-beta T cells were reportedly derived from several hundred expanded graft clones. By one year post-transplant, T-cell counts and diversity largely arose from T cells that were newly produced.

The table lists this clonotype with many counts. Its antigen is unknown. Unique molecular identifiers were incorporated during preparation of the TCRbeta library. TCRdb recomputed calls from the PCR reads with MiXCR, one row per CDR3 protein. The sample contains approximately 650,000 distinct CDR3 sequences, 10% to 15% of which appear only once. This CDR3 region has 17 residues. Losses at the gene ends were 10 bases for V and 6 bases for J; bases not matched to a gene: 20. This TCR came from a girl aged 2 to 10 with congenital amegakaryocytic thrombocytopenia, due to receive a stem cell transplant. This sequence joins TRBV12-3 or TRBV12-4 and TRBJ2-1, with TRBD2 identical over 8 bases. The sample here was PBMCs, taken before TCRalphabeta/CD19-depleted stem cell transplant. The CDR3 here is CATTDRLSGRRGNEQFF. The CDR3 nucleotides read TGTGCCACCACAGACAGGTTGAGCGGGAGAAGGGGCAATGAGCAGTTCTTC.